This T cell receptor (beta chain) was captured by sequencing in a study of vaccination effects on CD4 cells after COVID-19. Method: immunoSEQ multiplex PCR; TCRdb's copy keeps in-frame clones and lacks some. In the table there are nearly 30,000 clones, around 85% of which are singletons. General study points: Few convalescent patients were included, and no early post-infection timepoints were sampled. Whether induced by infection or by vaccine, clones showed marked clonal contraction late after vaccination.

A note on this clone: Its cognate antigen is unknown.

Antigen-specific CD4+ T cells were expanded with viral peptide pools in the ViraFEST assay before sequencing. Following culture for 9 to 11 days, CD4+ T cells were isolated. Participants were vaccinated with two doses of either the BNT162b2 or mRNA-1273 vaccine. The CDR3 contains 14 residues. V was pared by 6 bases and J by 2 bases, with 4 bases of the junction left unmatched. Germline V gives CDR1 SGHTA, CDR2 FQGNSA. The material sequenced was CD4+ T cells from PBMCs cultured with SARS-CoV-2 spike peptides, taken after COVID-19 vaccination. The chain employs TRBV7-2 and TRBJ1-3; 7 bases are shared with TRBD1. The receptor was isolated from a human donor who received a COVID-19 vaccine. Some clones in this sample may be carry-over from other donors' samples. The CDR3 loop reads CASSRGTAGNTIYF. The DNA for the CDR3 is TGTGCCAGCAGTCGGGGGACAGCTGGAAACACCATATATTTT.